The 2 T cell receptor beta chains below come from one sample, sequenced in a study of T cell repertoires in cytomegalovirus infection. Via MiXCR, TCRdb re-called the reads, giving one row per CDR3 protein. The sample lists 100,000 to 150,000 distinct CDR3 sequences; roughly a quarter were seen once. No antigen has been identified for these receptors. The sequenced sample consisted of PBMCs, sequenced either directly or after in vitro stimulation (not recorded which). The receptors stem from a human donor in good health (CMV status not recorded). Some clones in this sample may be carry-over from other donors' samples.

The chain carries TRBV10-2 and TRBJ1-5, with D uncertain. Germline lookup yields CDR1 WSHSY and CDR2 SAAADI. CDR3 length: 16 amino acids. With 1 base removed from V and 6 bases from J, the gap between germline ends came to 16 bases. CDR3: CASSEFSLAPGQPQHF. CDR3 nucleotides: TGCGCCAGCAGTGAGTTCTCGTTAGCGCCGGGTCAGCCCCAGCATTTT.

V gene TRBV18 combines with J gene TRBJ2-6; tentatively, D is TRBD1 (5 bases). The V end was cut by 1 base, the J end by 1 base, with 8 bases between. Germline V CDR1 and CDR2: KGHSH, LQKENI. The CDR3 extends over 16 amino acids. The CDR3 sequence: CASSPRSGSGANVLTF. In nucleotides, the CDR3 is TGTGCCAGCTCACCACGATCAGGGTCTGGGGCCAACGTCCTGACTTTC.